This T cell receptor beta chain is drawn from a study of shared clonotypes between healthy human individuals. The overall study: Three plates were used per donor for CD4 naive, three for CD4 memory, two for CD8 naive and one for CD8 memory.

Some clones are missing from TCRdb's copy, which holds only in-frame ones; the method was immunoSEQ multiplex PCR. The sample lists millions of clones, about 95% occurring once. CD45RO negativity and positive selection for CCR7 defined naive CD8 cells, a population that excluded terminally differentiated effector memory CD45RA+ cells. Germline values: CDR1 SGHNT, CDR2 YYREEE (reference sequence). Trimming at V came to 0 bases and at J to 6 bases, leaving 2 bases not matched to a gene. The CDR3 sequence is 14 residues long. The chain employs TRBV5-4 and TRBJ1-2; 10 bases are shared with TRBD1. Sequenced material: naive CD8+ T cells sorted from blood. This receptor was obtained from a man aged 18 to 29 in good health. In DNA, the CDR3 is TGTGCCAGCAGCTTGGGACAGGGGGCGGATGGCTACACCTTC. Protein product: CASSLGQGADGYTF.